This T cell receptor beta chain was profiled in a study of post-analysis software for immune sequencing data. Overall study context: Some patients lacked subtype; others had relapsing-remitting, secondary progressive or progressive-relapsing disease.

Findings and limits, study-wide: Controls' normalized Chao1 diversity significantly exceeded that of multiple sclerosis patients. Five TRBV segments, including TRBV5-6, TRBV5-1 and TRBV20-1, were more frequent in patients than controls.

Every TCR beta cDNA library bore unique molecular identifiers. Researchers reported 400,000 to 550,000 cDNA molecules coming from around 1 to 10 million T cells. TCRdb analysed the PCR reads with MiXCR anew, one entry per CDR3 protein. This repertoire shows hundreds of thousands of distinct CDR3 sequences, 25% to 30% found once; its top ten account for approximately 0.6%. The CDR3 is 15 amino acids. Trimming took 0 bases from V and 2 from J, leaving 9 bases between them. Germline CDR1 and CDR2: MGHRA and YSYEKL. This clonotype was found a few times. Its antigen is undetermined. Input material: blood. V gene TRBV4-1 combines with J gene TRBJ2-3; possibly TRBD2 for D (5 bases). This clonotype originated in a girl between 5 and 17 years old with multiple sclerosis. CDR3 protein: CASSQEVDFTDTQYF. The CDR3 region has the DNA TGCGCCAGCAGCCAAGAGGTGGACTTCACAGATACGCAGTATTTT.